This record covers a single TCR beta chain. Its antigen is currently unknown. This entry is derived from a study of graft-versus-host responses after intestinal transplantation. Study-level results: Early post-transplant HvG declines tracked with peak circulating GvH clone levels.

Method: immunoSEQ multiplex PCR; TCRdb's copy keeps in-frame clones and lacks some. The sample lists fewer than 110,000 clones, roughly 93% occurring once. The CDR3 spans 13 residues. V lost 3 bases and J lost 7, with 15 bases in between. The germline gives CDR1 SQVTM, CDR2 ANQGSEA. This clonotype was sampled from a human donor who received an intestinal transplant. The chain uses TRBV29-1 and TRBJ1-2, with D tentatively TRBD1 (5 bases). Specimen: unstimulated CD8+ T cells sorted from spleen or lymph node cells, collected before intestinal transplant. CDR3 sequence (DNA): TGCAGCGTTGATAACGAGGGGCCAAGTGGCTACACCTTC. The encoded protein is CSVDNEGPSGYTF.